One TCR beta chain is described in this entry. Its antigen is undetermined. Several immunoSEQ plates received, in even portions, the genomic DNA of each subset. Some clones are missing from TCRdb's copy, which holds only in-frame ones; the method was immunoSEQ multiplex PCR. In the table there are 550,000 to 750,000 clones, approximately 90% of which are singletons. This sample was included in a study of shared clonotypes between healthy human individuals. Turning to the study itself: There were three CD4 naive, three CD4 memory, two CD8 naive and one CD8 memory plates per donor. General observations from the study: About 5% of naive CD4 clonotypes were shared across a handful of donors.

Naive CD8 populations comprised CD45RO-negative cells positively selected for CCR7, excluding terminally differentiated effector memory CD45RA+ cells. Healthy HIV-negative adults without recent acute infections or vaccinations served as donors. Germline V gives CDR1 MGHRA, CDR2 YSYEKL. The junction had 10 bases not matched to a gene; V was cut back by 2 bases and J by 7 bases. This CDR3 region has 16 residues. The chain carries TRBV4-1 and TRBJ2-1; 8 bases line up with TRBD1. This TCR was sampled from a man in his thirties or forties in good health. Sequenced: naive CD8+ T cells sorted from blood. For the CDR3, the DNA is TGCGCCAGCAGCCAAAGGTTCCAGGGGGCGGAAAATGAGCAGTTCTTC. Protein: CASSQRFQGAENEQFF.